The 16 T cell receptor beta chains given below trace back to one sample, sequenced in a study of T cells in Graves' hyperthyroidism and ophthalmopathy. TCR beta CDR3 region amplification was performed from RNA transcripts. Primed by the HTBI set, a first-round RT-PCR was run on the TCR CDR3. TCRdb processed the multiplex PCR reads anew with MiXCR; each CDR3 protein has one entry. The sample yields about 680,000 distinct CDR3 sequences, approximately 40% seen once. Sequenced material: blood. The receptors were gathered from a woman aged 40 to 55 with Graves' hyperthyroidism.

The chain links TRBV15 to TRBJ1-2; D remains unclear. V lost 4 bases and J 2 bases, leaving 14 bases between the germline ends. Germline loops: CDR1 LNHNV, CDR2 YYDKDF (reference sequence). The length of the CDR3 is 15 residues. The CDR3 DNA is TGTGCCACCAGCAAAGGCACAGTTTTAAACTATGGCTACACCTTC. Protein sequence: CATSKGTVLNYGYTF.

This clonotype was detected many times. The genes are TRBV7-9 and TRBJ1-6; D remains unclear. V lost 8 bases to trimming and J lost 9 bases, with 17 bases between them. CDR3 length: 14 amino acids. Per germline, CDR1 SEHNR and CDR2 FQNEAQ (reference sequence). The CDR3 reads CASGPTSEGSPLHF. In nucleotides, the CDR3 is TGTGCCAGCGGGCCTACCTCTGAGGGTTCACCCCTCCACTTT.

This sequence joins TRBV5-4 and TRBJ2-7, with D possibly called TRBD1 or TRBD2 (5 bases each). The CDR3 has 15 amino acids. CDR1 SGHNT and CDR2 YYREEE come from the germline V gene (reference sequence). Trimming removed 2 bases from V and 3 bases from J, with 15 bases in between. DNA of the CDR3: TGTGCCAGCAGCTTCTGGGAGACAGCTCACTACGAGCAGTACTTC. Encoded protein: CASSFWETAHYEQYF.

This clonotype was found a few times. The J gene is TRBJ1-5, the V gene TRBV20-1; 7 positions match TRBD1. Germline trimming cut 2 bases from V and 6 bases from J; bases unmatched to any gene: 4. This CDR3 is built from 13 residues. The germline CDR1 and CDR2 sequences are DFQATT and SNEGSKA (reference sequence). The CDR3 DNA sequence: TGCAGTGCTAGACTTACAGGGGCTCAGCCCCAGCATTTT. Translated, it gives CSARLTGAQPQHF.

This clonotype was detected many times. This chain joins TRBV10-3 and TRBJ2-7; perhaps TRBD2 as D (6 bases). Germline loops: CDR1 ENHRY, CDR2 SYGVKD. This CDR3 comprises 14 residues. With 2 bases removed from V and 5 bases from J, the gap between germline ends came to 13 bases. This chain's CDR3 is CAISEGPAGHEQYF. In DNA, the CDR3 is TGTGCCATCAGTGAGGGGCCGGCGGGACACGAGCAGTACTTC.

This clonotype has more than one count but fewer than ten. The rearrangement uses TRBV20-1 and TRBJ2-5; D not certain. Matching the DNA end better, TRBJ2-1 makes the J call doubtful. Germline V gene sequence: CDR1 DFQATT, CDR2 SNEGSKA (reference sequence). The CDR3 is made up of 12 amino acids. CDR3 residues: CSARDEQLGQFF. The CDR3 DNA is TGCAGTGCTAGAGATGAGCAGCTAGGACAGTTCTTC.

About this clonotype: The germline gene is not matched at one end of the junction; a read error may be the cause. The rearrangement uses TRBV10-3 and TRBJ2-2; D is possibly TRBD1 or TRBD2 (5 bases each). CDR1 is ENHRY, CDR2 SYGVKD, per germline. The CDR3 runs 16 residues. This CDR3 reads CASSYVSGTYSGELFF. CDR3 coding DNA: TGTGCCAGCAGTTACGTCAGTGGGACCTATTCCGGGGAGCTGTTTTTT.

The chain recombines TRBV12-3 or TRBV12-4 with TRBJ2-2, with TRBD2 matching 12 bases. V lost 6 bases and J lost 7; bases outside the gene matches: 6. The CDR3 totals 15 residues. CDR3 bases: TGTGCCAGCAGCCGGACTAGCGGGGAGGACGGGGAGCTGTTTTTT. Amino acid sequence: CASSRTSGEDGELFF.

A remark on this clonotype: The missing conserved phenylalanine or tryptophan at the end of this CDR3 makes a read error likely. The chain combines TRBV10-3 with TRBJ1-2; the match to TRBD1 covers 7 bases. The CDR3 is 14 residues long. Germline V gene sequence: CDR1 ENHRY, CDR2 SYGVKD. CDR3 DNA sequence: TGTGCCAGCAGTCCGGACAGGCGAAGCTATGGCTACACCCTC. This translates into CASSPDRRSYGYTL.

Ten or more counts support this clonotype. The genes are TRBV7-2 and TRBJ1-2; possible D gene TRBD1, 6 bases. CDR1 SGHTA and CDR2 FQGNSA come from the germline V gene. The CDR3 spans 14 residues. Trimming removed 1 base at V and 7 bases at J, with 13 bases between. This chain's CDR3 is CASSLGGASVGYTF. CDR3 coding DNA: TGTGCCAGCAGCTTAGGGGGGGCGTCGGTTGGCTACACCTTC.

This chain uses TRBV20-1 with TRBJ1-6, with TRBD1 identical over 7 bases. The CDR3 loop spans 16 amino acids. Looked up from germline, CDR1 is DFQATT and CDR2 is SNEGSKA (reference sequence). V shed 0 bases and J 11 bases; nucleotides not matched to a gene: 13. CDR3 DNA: TGCAGTGCTAGAGATTACCCACAGGGGAGGATAGCACCCCTCCACTTT. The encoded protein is CSARDYPQGRIAPLHF.

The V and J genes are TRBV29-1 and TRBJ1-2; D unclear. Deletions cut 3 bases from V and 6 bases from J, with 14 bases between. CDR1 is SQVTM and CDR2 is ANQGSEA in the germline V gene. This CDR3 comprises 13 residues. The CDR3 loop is CSVDDGVSNGYTF. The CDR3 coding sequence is TGCAGCGTTGACGACGGGGTTTCGAATGGCTACACCTTC.

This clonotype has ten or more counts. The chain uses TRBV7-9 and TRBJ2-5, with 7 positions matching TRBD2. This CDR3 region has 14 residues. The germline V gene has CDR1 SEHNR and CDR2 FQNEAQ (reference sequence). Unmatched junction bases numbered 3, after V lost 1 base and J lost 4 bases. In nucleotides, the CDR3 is TGTGCCAGCAGCTTAGAGCGGGGAGGAGAGACCCAGTACTTC. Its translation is CASSLERGGETQYF. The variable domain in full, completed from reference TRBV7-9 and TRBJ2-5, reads DTGVSQNPRHKITKRGQNVTFRCDPISEHNRLYWYRQTLGQGPEFLTYFQNEAQLEKSRLLSDRFSAERPKGSFSTLEIQRTEQGDSAMYLCASSLERGGETQYFGPGTRLLVL.

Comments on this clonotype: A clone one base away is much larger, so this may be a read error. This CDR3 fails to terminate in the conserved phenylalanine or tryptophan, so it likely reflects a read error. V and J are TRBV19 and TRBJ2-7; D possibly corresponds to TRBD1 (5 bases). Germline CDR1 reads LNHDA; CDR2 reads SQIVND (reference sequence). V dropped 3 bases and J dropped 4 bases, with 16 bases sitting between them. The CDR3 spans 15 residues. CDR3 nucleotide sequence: TGTGCCAGTAGTATGATCGGACACCCCATATACGAGCAGTACCTC. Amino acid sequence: CASSMIGHPIYEQYL.

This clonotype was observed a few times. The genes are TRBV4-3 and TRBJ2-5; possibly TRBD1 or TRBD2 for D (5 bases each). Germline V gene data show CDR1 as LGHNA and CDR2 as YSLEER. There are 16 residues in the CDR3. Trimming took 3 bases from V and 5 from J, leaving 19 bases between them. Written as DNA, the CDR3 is TGCGCCAGCAGCCAGGCCCGGAGCTGGGGCGGGGAGACCCAGTACTTC. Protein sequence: CASSQARSWGGETQYF.

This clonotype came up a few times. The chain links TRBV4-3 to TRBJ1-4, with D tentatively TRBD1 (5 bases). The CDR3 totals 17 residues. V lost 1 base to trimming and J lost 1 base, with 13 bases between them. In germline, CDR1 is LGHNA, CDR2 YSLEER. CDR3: CASSQGWGAGTNEKLFF. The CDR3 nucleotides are TGCGCCAGCAGCCAAGGGTGGGGCGCTGGAACTAATGAAAAACTGTTTTTT.